One sample yielded the 16 T cell receptor beta chains listed below, sequenced in a study of T cell responses to AZD1222 COVID-19 vaccine. The table came from immunoSEQ multiplex PCR; TCRdb's copy has only in-frame clones and leaves some out. The data hold about 170,000 clones, with around 90% observed a single time. The sequencing used peripheral blood, collected on day 0 of AZD1222 vaccination. Receptor source: an adult in good health.

V gene TRBV6-4 combines with J gene TRBJ1-2; 7 nucleotides align to TRBD1. V trimming: 7 bases; J trimming: 0 bases; junction bases outside the gene matches: 8. The CDR3 consists of 15 residues. Germline V gives CDR1 MRHNA, CDR2 SNTAGT. CDR3 in amino acids: CASKAGTATNYGYTF. CDR3 coding DNA: TGTGCCAGCAAAGCCGGGACAGCCACTAACTATGGCTACACCTTC.

This chain links TRBV6-2 or TRBV6-3 with TRBJ1-5; D not resolved. V was trimmed by 2 bases and J by 2 bases, leaving 13 bases between them. CDR3 length: 16 amino acids. From germline, CDR1 is MNHEY and CDR2 SVGEGT. CDR3: CASSYRAVRGNQPQHF. For the CDR3, the DNA is TGTGCCAGCAGTTACAGGGCAGTACGAGGCAATCAGCCCCAGCATTTT.

V is TRBV6-1 and J is TRBJ1-1, with D maybe TRBD1 (5 bases). Germline CDR1 reads MNHNS; CDR2 reads SASEGT. Trimming took 3 bases from V and 11 from J, leaving 22 bases between them. The CDR3 contains 15 residues. CDR3 protein: CASSDGPVPGNEAFF. The CDR3 nucleotides read TGTGCCAGCAGTGACGGTCCCGTCCCAGGGAACGAGGCTTTCTTT.

The rearrangement joins TRBV5-1 to TRBJ1-1, with D perhaps matching TRBD1 (5 bases). This CDR3 spans 16 amino acids. The germline V and J ends were trimmed by 5 bases and 3 bases, with 20 bases remaining between them. CDR1 SGHRS and CDR2 YFSETQ come from the germline V gene. The CDR3 DNA reads as TGCGCCAGCAGACCGGCACGGGTGGTAGGGGACACTGAAGCTTTCTTT. This translates into CASRPARVVGDTEAFF.

The chain has TRBV15 and TRBJ1-3; no clear D gene. The CDR3 spans 16 residues. CDR1 is LNHNV, CDR2 YYDKDF, per germline (reference sequence). The V end was cut by 1 base, the J end by 0 bases, with 10 bases between. The CDR3 DNA sequence: TGTGCCACCAGCAGAGGACATTCGAGCTCTGGAAACACCATATATTTT. It translates to CATSRGHSSSGNTIYF. Combining the CDR3 with reference TRBV15 and TRBJ1-3 gives the whole variable domain DAMVIQNPRYQVTQFGKPVTLSCSQTLNHNVMYWYQQKSSQAPKLLFHYYDKDFNNEADTPDNFQSRRPNTSFCFLDIRSPGLGDTAMYLCATSRGHSSSGNTIYFGEGSWLTVV.

V is TRBV11-2 and J is TRBJ1-6, with unresolved D. V lost 5 bases and J 6 bases, leaving 5 bases between the germline ends. The CDR3 totals 12 residues. Germline CDR1 and CDR2: SGHAT and FQNNGV. The CDR3 reads CASSPPNSPLHF. The CDR3 region has the DNA TGTGCCAGCAGCCCCCCTAATTCACCCCTCCACTTT.

The V and J genes are TRBV6-5 and TRBJ1-1; D might be TRBD1 (5 bases). This CDR3 region has 12 residues. The germline V gene has CDR1 MNHEY and CDR2 SVGAGI. Trimming shortened V by 4 bases and J by 11 bases, and 14 bases separated the two germline ends. This chain's CDR3 is CASSWGGAEAFF. CDR3 DNA sequence: TGTGCCAGCAGTTGGGGCGGCGCGGAGGCTTTCTTT.

The chain couples TRBV30 to TRBJ2-5, with TRBD2 matching over 8 bases. Looked up from germline, CDR1 is GTSNPN and CDR2 is SVGIG (reference sequence). Trimming removed 3 bases from V and 2 bases from J; junction bases left unmatched: 5. CDR3 size: 14 residues. The CDR3 DNA is TGTGCCTGGAGCCTGGGACTAGTGCAAGAGACCCAGTACTTC. This codes for CAWSLGLVQETQYF.

This clone has only one observation. The J gene is TRBJ2-1, the V gene TRBV27; 11 bases are a match to TRBD2. This CDR3 contains 16 residues. Germline CDR1 and CDR2: MNHEY and SMNVEV (reference sequence). With 5 bases clipped from V and 0 bases from J, the junction kept 3 bases outside the gene matches. The CDR3 DNA sequence: TGTGCCAGCAGTGGCGGGACTAGCGGCTCCTACAATGAGCAGTTCTTC. Protein product: CASSGGTSGSYNEQFF.

The chain combines TRBV29-1 with TRBJ2-7; no clear D. Germline-derived CDR1 and CDR2 are SQVTM and ANQGSEA. V was trimmed by 8 bases and J by 5 bases, leaving 16 bases between them. This CDR3 has 12 residues. The CDR3 DNA reads TGCAGCTACGCCGTAGGCGGCGACGAGCAGTACTTC. Translation gives CSYAVGGDEQYF.

The chain employs TRBV7-9 and TRBJ2-2; 11 nucleotides line up with TRBD2. The J segment lost 2 bases and the V segment lost 6 bases, leaving 8 bases of the junction unmatched. CDR3 length: 17 amino acids. CDR1 SEHNR and CDR2 FQNEAQ come from the germline V gene (reference sequence). CDR3 sequence (DNA): TGTGCCAGCAGACCACTCCTAGCGGGAGGTAACACCGGGGAGCTGTTTTTT. This encodes CASRPLLAGGNTGELFF.

V and J are TRBV15 and TRBJ2-7; TRBD2 might be the D (6 bases). CDR1 is LNHNV, CDR2 YYDKDF, per germline (reference sequence). The CDR3 length is 15 residues. Trimming took 0 bases from V and 1 from J, leaving 10 bases between them. In DNA, the CDR3 is TGTGCCACCAGCAGAGATCCCCTAGCGTCCTACGAGCAGTACTTC. Translation: CATSRDPLASYEQYF.

The chain carries TRBV29-1 and TRBJ2-1; D perhaps matches TRBD2 (5 bases). Trimming pared 4 bases from V and 3 bases from J, leaving 10 bases between. CDR1 is SQVTM and CDR2 is ANQGSEA in the germline V gene. This CDR3 region has 13 residues. The CDR3 loop is CSVAGLSYNEQFF. DNA of the CDR3: TGCAGCGTTGCAGGACTGAGCTACAATGAGCAGTTCTTC.

The rearrangement joins TRBV27 to TRBJ1-3; TRBD1 might be the D (6 bases). Germline V gene sequence: CDR1 MNHEY, CDR2 SMNVEV (reference sequence). V was pared by 4 bases and J by 0 bases, with 19 bases between. CDR3 size: 18 residues. The CDR3 nucleotides read TGTGCCAGCAGTTCTCACAAAGACAGGTCCCGCTCTGGAAACACCATATATTTT. Its translation: CASSSHKDRSRSGNTIYF.

This chain's CDR3 is CASSLAGSNNEQFF. CDR3 DNA sequence: TGTGCCAGCAGCTTAGCAGGCAGTAACAATGAGCAGTTCTTC. This chain uses TRBV7-2 with TRBJ2-1, with D unclear. This CDR3 has 14 residues. CDR1 and CDR2 from the germline V gene are SGHTA and FQGNSA. V was shortened by 0 bases and J by 5 bases, with 8 bases between the two germline ends.

The chain recombines TRBV7-6 with TRBJ2-3; 8 positions match TRBD2. CDR1 SGHVS and CDR2 FNYEAQ come from the germline V gene. Trimming cost V 5 bases and J 5 bases; bases outside gene matches: 6. The CDR3 covers 14 residues. The CDR3 reads CASSVGTRGDTQYF. DNA for the CDR3: TGTGCCAGCAGCGTCGGGACTAGAGGAGATACGCAGTATTTT.